Each of the 10 T cell receptor beta chains below was sequenced from the same sample in a study of cytomegalovirus exposure and HLA in healthy donors. The primer mix had 60 Vbeta and 13 Jbeta primers. Libraries were prepared by immunoSEQ multiplex PCR; TCRdb keeps only in-frame clonotypes and omits some of them. The table has 110,000 to 150,000 clones, 75% to 90% seen once; the top ten hold 0.95% to 1.5%. Sequenced sample: PBMCs. All receptors derive from a female donor in good health and CMV-seronegative.

The gene calls are TRBV30 and TRBJ1-1; tentatively, D is TRBD1 (6 bases). CDR3 length equals 14 residues. Germline CDR1 GTSNPN, CDR2 SVGIG (reference sequence). V was trimmed by 6 bases and J by 0 bases, leaving 14 bases between them. Here the CDR3 DNA reads TGTGCCTGCCCGGAGGGGGGGTTGAACACTGAAGCTTTCTTT. This translates into CACPEGGLNTEAFF.

The chain is built from TRBV28 and TRBJ2-4, with 7 bases aligning to TRBD1. Germline V gene lookup returns CDR1 MDHEN and CDR2 SYDVKM. CDR3 size: 17 residues. V lost 6 bases, J lost 0 bases, and 11 bases stayed unmatched. This CDR3 is CASSPEAGGQAKNIQYF. The CDR3 coding sequence is TGTGCCAGCAGCCCCGAGGCAGGGGGTCAAGCCAAAAACATTCAGTACTTC.

The V call is TRBV19, the J call TRBJ2-7, with TRBD1 matching 12 bases. Germline assignment: CDR1 LNHDA and CDR2 SQIVND (reference sequence). V trimming: 5 bases; J trimming: 7 bases; junction bases outside the gene matches: 9. There are 15 residues in the CDR3. CDR3 in DNA: TGTGCCAGTAGTTTGGTGGGACAGGGGGCGAAGGAGCAGTACTTC. It yields the protein CASSLVGQGAKEQYF. The full variable domain, rest sourced from reference TRBV19 and TRBJ2-7, is DGGITQSPKYLFRKEGQNVTLSCEQNLNHDAMYWYRQDPGQGLRLIYYSQIVNDFQKGDIAEGYSVSREKKESFPLTVTSAQKNPTAFYLCASSLVGQGAKEQYFGPGTRLTVT.

The chain couples TRBV28 to TRBJ1-1; D call uncertain. V lost 6 bases and J 0 bases, leaving 14 bases between the germline ends. The CDR3 length is 15 residues. CDR1 is MDHEN, CDR2 SYDVKM, per germline. This chain's CDR3 is CASSPAGFMNTEAFF. CDR3 bases: TGTGCCAGCAGCCCCGCAGGCTTCATGAACACTGAAGCTTTCTTT.

The chain has TRBV18 and TRBJ2-1; 7 bases are a match to TRBD2. In germline, CDR1 is KGHSH, CDR2 LQKENI. V lost 5 bases and J lost 9; bases outside the gene matches: 16. The CDR3 is 16 residues long. CDR3 in amino acids: CASSLVGREKPGEQFF. Written as DNA, the CDR3 is TGTGCCAGCTCATTGGTCGGGCGGGAGAAGCCTGGTGAGCAGTTCTTC.

V and J are TRBV5-1 and TRBJ2-3, with 12 bases lining up with TRBD2. Per the germline V gene, CDR1 is SGHRS and CDR2 is YFSETQ. The CDR3 is 16 amino acids. V shed 4 bases, J shed 4 bases, and the junction held 7 bases outside the gene matches. The CDR3 reads CASSLPLAGGSDTQYF. The CDR3 DNA sequence: TGCGCCAGCAGCCTCCCACTAGCGGGAGGTTCAGATACGCAGTATTTT.

This sequence joins TRBV9 and TRBJ2-5; D is perhaps TRBD1 (6 bases). The CDR3 is 13 residues long. The germline V gene encodes CDR1 SGDLS and CDR2 YYNGEE. Trimming pared 2 bases from V and 7 bases from J, leaving 12 bases between. The CDR3 DNA reads TGTGCCAGCAGCGTTGCAGGGGTTGCGACCCAGTACTTC. It specifies CASSVAGVATQYF.

This chain connects TRBV4-1 to TRBJ2-7; tentatively, D is TRBD1 (5 bases). Trimming pared 5 bases from V and 5 bases from J, leaving 13 bases between. The CDR3 is 13 residues long. The germline V gene encodes CDR1 MGHRA and CDR2 YSYEKL. DNA for the CDR3: TGCGCCAGCAGCTACGCAGGGTTCGACGAGCAGTACTTC. Translated, it gives CASSYAGFDEQYF.

The V gene is TRBV13, the J gene TRBJ1-2; possibly TRBD1 for D (6 bases). Germline CDR1 is PRHDT and CDR2 is FYEKMQ (reference sequence). This CDR3 has 15 residues. Trimming took 4 bases from V and 1 from J, leaving 13 bases between them. As DNA, the CDR3 is TGTGCCAGCAGCTCAGTGACAGGAATTAACTATGGCTACACCTTC. The encoded protein is CASSSVTGINYGYTF.

The rearrangement joins TRBV29-1 to TRBJ2-1; TRBD2 might be the D (7 bases). The CDR3 extends over 14 amino acids. The V and J ends lost 3 bases and 3 bases respectively, with 12 bases between them. In germline, CDR1 is SQVTM, CDR2 ANQGSEA. CDR3 DNA sequence: TGCAGCGTTGAGGGGGGGGCGGGCTACAATGAGCAGTTCTTC. As protein: CSVEGGAGYNEQFF.